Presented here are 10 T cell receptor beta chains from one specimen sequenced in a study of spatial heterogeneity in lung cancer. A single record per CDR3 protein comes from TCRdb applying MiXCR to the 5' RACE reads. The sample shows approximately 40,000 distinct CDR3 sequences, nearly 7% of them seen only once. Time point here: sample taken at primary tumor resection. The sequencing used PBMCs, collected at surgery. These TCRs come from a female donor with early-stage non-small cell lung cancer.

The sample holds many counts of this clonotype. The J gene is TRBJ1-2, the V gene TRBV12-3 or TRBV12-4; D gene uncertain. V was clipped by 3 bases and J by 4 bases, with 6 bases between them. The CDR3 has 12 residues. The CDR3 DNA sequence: TGTGCCAGCAGTTTGCAGATCTATGGCTACACCTTC. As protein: CASSLQIYGYTF.

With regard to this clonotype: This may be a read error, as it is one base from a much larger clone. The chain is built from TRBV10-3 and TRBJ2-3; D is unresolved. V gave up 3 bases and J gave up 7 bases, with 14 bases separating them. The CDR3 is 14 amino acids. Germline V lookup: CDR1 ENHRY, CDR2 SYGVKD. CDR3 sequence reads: CAISEGQWAYTQYF. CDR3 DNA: TGTGCCATCAGTGAAGGCCAGTGGGCATATACGCAGTATTTT.

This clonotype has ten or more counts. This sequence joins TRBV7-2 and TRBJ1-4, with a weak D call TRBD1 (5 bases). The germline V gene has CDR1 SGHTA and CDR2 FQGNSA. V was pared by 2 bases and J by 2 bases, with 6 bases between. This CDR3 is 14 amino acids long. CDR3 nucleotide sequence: TGTGCCAGCAGCTTACCAGGGACTAATGAAAAACTGTTTTTT. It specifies CASSLPGTNEKLFF.

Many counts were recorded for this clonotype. CDR3: CATSSRSTHGQVNSPLHF. In DNA form, the CDR3 reads TGTGCCACCAGCAGCCGATCCACTCACGGACAGGTTAATTCACCCCTCCACTTT. The chain uses TRBV15 and TRBJ1-6; TRBD1 aligns across 7 bases. J was trimmed by 6 bases and V by 3 bases; bases with no gene match: 14. The CDR3 spans 18 residues. Per germline, CDR1 LNHNV and CDR2 YYDKDF (reference sequence). The whole variable domain, remainder taken from reference TRBV15 and TRBJ1-6, is DAMVIQNPRYQVTQFGKPVTLSCSQTLNHNVMYWYQQKSSQAPKLLFHYYDKDFNNEADTPDNFQSRRPNTSFCFLDIRSPGLGDTAMYLCATSSRSTHGQVNSPLHFGNGTRLTVT.

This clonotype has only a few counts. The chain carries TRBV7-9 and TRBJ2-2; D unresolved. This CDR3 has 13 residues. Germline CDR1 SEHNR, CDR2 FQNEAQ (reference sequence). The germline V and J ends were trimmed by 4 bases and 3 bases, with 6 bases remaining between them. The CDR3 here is CASSWQDTGELFF. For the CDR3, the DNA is TGTGCCAGCAGCTGGCAAGACACCGGGGAGCTGTTTTTT.

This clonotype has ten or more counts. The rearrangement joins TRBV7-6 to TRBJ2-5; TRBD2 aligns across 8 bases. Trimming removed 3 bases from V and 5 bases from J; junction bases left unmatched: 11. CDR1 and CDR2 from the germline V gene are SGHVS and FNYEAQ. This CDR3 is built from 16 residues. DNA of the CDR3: TGTGCCAGCAGCTTCACTAGCGGTACAATGATGGAGACCCAGTACTTC. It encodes CASSFTSGTMMETQYF.

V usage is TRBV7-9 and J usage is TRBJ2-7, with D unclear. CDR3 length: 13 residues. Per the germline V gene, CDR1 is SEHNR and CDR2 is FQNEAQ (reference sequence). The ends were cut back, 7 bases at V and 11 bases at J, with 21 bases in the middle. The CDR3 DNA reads TGTGCCAGCAACCTATACCCCACGTCCCGGGAGTACTTC. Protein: CASNLYPTSREYF.

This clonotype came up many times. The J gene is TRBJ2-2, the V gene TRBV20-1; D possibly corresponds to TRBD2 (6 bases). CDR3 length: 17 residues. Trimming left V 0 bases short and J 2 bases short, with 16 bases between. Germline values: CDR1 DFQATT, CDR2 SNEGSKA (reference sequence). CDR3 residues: CSARDGRQGANTGELFF. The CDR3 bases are TGCAGTGCTAGAGATGGGAGGCAGGGTGCAAACACCGGGGAGCTGTTTTTT.

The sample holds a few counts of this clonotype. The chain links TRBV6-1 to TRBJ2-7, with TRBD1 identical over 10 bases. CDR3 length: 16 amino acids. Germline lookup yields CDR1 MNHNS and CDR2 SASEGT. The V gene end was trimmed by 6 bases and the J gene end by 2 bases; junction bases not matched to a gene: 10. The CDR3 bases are TGTGCCAGCAGATCCAGTCCGGGACAGGGGACCTACGAGCAGTACTTC. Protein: CASRSSPGQGTYEQYF.

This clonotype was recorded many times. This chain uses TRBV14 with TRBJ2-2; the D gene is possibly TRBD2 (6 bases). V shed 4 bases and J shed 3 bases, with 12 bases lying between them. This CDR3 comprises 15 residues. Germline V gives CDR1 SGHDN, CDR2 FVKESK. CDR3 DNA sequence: TGTGCCAGCAGCCGGAATAGCGGTGACACCGGGGAGCTGTTTTTT. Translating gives CASSRNSGDTGELFF.